A single sample is the source of the 30 T cell receptor beta chains below, sequenced in a study of sequential checkpoint blockade in melanoma. Measured with immunoSEQ multiplex PCR; TCRdb has only the in-frame clones, and not every one. The sample consists of tens of thousands of clones, 86% of them appearing once. Treatment indicated: randomized to nivolumab then ipilimumab (arm A) or the reverse (arm B). Source: CD8+ T cells sorted from blood (inferred from file names), taken from a patient given nivolumab and ipilimumab in sequence. These receptors were obtained from a human donor with melanoma.

The V call is TRBV9, the J call TRBJ2-5; D gene ambiguous. Trimming took 0 bases from V and 1 from J, leaving 10 bases between them. The CDR3 length is 15 residues. Looked up from germline, CDR1 is SGDLS and CDR2 is YYNGEE. Here the CDR3 reads CASSVGGSLQETQYF. DNA of the CDR3: TGTGCCAGCAGCGTAGGAGGTAGCCTCCAAGAGACCCAGTACTTC.

V is TRBV4-1 and J is TRBJ2-1; 9 nucleotides match TRBD2. This CDR3 has 18 residues. Germline V gives CDR1 MGHRA, CDR2 YSYEKL. V lost 1 base, J lost 9 bases, and 16 bases stayed unmatched. CDR3 loop: CASSQVGSSGAPPSEQFF. CDR3 in DNA: TGCGCCAGCAGCCAAGTAGGGTCTAGCGGGGCCCCCCCGTCTGAGCAGTTCTTC.

A few counts support this clone. The chain combines TRBV18 with TRBJ1-2; TRBD1 is a possible D gene (6 bases). Germline assignment: CDR1 KGHSH and CDR2 LQKENI. Trimming pared 3 bases from V and 2 bases from J, leaving 7 bases between. The CDR3 extends over 13 amino acids. The CDR3 spells CASSPDSNYGYTF. The CDR3 nucleotides are TGTGCCAGCTCACCGGACAGCAACTATGGCTACACCTTC.

The chain combines TRBV15 with TRBJ2-1; D might be TRBD1 (6 bases). This CDR3 is built from 14 residues. Germline CDR1 and CDR2: LNHNV and YYDKDF (reference sequence). The V end was cut by 5 bases, the J end by 1 base, with 9 bases between. The CDR3 loop is CATSVRGSYNEQFF. CDR3 DNA: TGTGCCACCAGCGTCAGGGGTTCCTACAATGAGCAGTTCTTC.

The rearrangement links TRBV6-6 to TRBJ2-7; 7 bases are a match to TRBD1. The CDR3 runs to 14 residues. Losses at the gene ends were 0 bases for V and 3 bases for J; bases not matched to a gene: 2. CDR1 and CDR2 from the germline V gene are MNHNY and SVGAGI (reference sequence). CDR3 in DNA: TGTGCCAGCAGTTACTCGAACAGGGGCTACGAGCAGTACTTC. Translated: CASSYSNRGYEQYF.

The V gene is TRBV19, the J gene TRBJ1-1; D perhaps matches TRBD1 (5 bases). The germline gives CDR1 LNHDA, CDR2 SQIVND (reference sequence). V was trimmed by 1 base and J by 4 bases, leaving 10 bases between them. The CDR3 has 14 residues. CDR3 loop: CASSIAAGGTEAFF. CDR3 nucleotide sequence: TGTGCCAGTAGTATAGCAGCGGGGGGCACTGAAGCTTTCTTT.

The chain joins TRBV9 to TRBJ2-1, with 9 bases matching TRBD2. This CDR3 comprises 16 residues. Trimming took 3 bases from V and 0 from J; bases not matched to a gene: 4. The V gene's germline CDR1 is SGDLS and CDR2 YYNGEE. The CDR3 nucleotides read TGTGCCAGCAGCGCCTATAGCGGGAGCTCCTACAATGAGCAGTTCTTC. Translated: CASSAYSGSSYNEQFF.

This clone was counted between two and nine times. CDR3 bases: TGCGCCAGCAGCTCGACAGGACTAGGGGTTTCCTACGAGCAGTACGTC. This sequence encodes CASSSTGLGVSYEQYV. V usage is TRBV5-1 and J usage is TRBJ2-7; D is possibly TRBD2 (7 bases). The germline V and J ends were trimmed by 3 bases and 1 base, with 17 bases remaining between them. There are 16 residues in the CDR3. Germline CDR1 reads SGHRS; CDR2 reads YFSETQ.

The chain carries TRBV7-9 and TRBJ1-4; 8 bases line up with TRBD1. The V gene end was trimmed by 5 bases and the J gene end by 1 base; junction bases not matched to a gene: 6. Per germline, CDR1 SEHNR and CDR2 FQNEAQ (reference sequence). The CDR3 consists of 16 residues. Written as DNA, the CDR3 is TGTGCCAGCAGCCCTGGTACAGGGGGAACTAATGAAAAACTGTTTTTT. The encoded protein is CASSPGTGGTNEKLFF.

This chain links TRBV27 with TRBJ2-1, with D possibly TRBD2 on 5 matching bases. Trimming pared 2 bases from V and 0 bases from J, leaving 5 bases between. This CDR3 contains 14 residues. Looked up from germline, CDR1 is MNHEY and CDR2 is SMNVEV (reference sequence). CDR3 bases: TGTGCCAGCAGTTTAACTAGCTCCTACAATGAGCAGTTCTTC. Its translation: CASSLTSSYNEQFF.

CDR3 protein: CASSEYMAGANTGELFF. The CDR3 bases are TGTGCCAGCAGTGAATATATGGCGGGCGCTAACACCGGGGAGCTGTTTTTT. The rearrangement links TRBV6-1 to TRBJ2-2; a possible D gene is TRBD2 (5 bases). Deletions cut 2 bases from V and 2 bases from J, with 15 bases between. Germline V gives CDR1 MNHNS, CDR2 SASEGT. CDR3 length: 17 residues.

The rearrangement joins TRBV7-9 to TRBJ1-1; D is undetermined. The CDR3 sequence is 11 residues long. The V gene lost 5 bases and the J gene lost 5 bases, with 6 bases spanning the gap. CDR1 and CDR2 (germline): SEHNR, FQNEAQ (reference sequence). The CDR3 sequence is CASSILTEAFF. CDR3 DNA sequence: TGTGCCAGCAGCATATTAACTGAAGCTTTCTTT. The full variable domain, its missing parts supplied by reference TRBV7-9 and TRBJ1-1, is DTGVSQNPRHKITKRGQNVTFRCDPISEHNRLYWYRQTLGQGPEFLTYFQNEAQLEKSRLLSDRFSAERPKGSFSTLEIQRTEQGDSAMYLCASSILTEAFFGQGTRLTVV.

The chain is built from TRBV9 and TRBJ2-5; possible D gene TRBD1, 5 bases. Looked up from germline, CDR1 is SGDLS and CDR2 is YYNGEE. The V and J ends lost 1 base and 10 bases respectively, with 20 bases between them. The CDR3 covers 15 residues. The CDR3 nucleotides are TGTGCCAGCAGCGTACAACCCGGATTTGAAGGGGACCAGTACTTC. This codes for CASSVQPGFEGDQYF.

This clone appeared once. The chain links TRBV7-3 to TRBJ2-6; D is perhaps TRBD1 (5 bases). The CDR3 is made up of 15 amino acids. Trimming shortened V by 0 bases and J by 4 bases, and 7 bases separated the two germline ends. Germline values: CDR1 SGHTA, CDR2 FQGTGA. The CDR3 DNA follows: TGTGCCAGCAGCTTAACAGGGGCAGGGGCCAACGTCCTGACTTTC. It codes for CASSLTGAGANVLTF. The complete variable domain, with remaining parts taken from reference TRBV7-3 and TRBJ2-6, reads GAGVSQTPSNKVTEKGKYVELRCDPISGHTALYWYRQSLGQGPEFLIYFQGTGAADDSGLPNDRFFAVRPEGSVSTLKIQRTERGDSAVYLCASSLTGAGANVLTFGAGSRLTVL.

The rearrangement uses TRBV2 and TRBJ2-3, with 13 bases that match TRBD2. Germline CDR1 and CDR2: SNHLY and FYNNEI. This CDR3 is 17 amino acids long. V lost 5 bases to trimming and J lost 2 bases; unmatched junction nucleotides: 7. The CDR3, as DNA: TGTGCCAGCAGTTCGGTGACTAGCGGGAGGTACACAGATACGCAGTATTTT. As protein: CASSSVTSGRYTDTQYF.

The rearrangement joins TRBV19 to TRBJ1-2; 10 nucleotides line up with TRBD1. This CDR3 comprises 16 residues. Germline CDR1 is LNHDA and CDR2 is SQIVND (reference sequence). J lost 2 bases, V lost 4 bases, and 7 bases had no gene match. CDR3 DNA sequence: TGTGCCAGTAGTACAACCGGGACAGGGGTAAACTATGGCTACACCTTC. Its protein product is CASSTTGTGVNYGYTF.

The rearrangement uses TRBV5-1 and TRBJ1-1; 8 bases are a match to TRBD1. V shed 4 bases, J shed 0 bases, and the junction held 11 bases outside the gene matches. The CDR3 is 17 residues long. Germline-derived CDR1 and CDR2 are SGHRS and YFSETQ. The CDR3 DNA follows: TGCGCCAGCAGCAAGGGACAGGTCCCCACCCTGAACACTGAAGCTTTCTTT. Protein: CASSKGQVPTLNTEAFF.

The rearrangement joins TRBV29-1 to TRBJ2-7, with TRBD2 matching 8 bases. The junction had 8 bases not matched to a gene; V was cut back by 0 bases and J by 4 bases. The CDR3 loop spans 15 amino acids. Per germline, CDR1 SQVTM and CDR2 ANQGSEA. The CDR3 nucleotides read TGCAGCGTTGAAGATCGGCCCGGGGGGGTTTACGAGCAGTACTTC. It is translated as CSVEDRPGGVYEQYF.

The chain couples TRBV28 to TRBJ2-5, with 8 positions matching TRBD1. Gene TRBJ2-7 matches the end of the DNA better, so the J call may be wrong. The CDR3 runs 15 residues. Germline V gene data show CDR1 as MDHEN and CDR2 as SYDVKM. The CDR3 nucleotides read TGTGCCATCATACCCCGGACAGGGTCTAGGGACGAGCAGTACTTC. Protein product: CAIIPRTGSRDEQYF.

Comment on this clone: The same CDR3 also results from other DNA sequences found in this sample. V and J are TRBV19 and TRBJ1-1; no reliable D call. V dropped 1 base and J dropped 1 base, with 10 bases sitting between them. The CDR3 is 15 amino acids. Looked up from germline, CDR1 is LNHDA and CDR2 is SQIVND (reference sequence). The CDR3 nucleotides read TGTGCCAGTAGTATAGGTGGAGGCGGGAACACTGAAGCTTTCTTT. Its translation: CASSIGGGGNTEAFF.

The chain recombines TRBV7-2 with TRBJ2-7; 16 nucleotides match TRBD2. This CDR3 region has 17 residues. Looked up from germline, CDR1 is SGHTA and CDR2 is FQGNSA. Trimming took 1 base from V and 2 from J; bases not matched to a gene: 2. CDR3 nucleotide sequence: TGTGCCAGCAGCTTAGAGGGACTAGCGGGAGGGCCCTACGAGCAGTACGTC. Its protein product is CASSLEGLAGGPYEQYV.

This chain connects TRBV7-2 to TRBJ2-7; TRBD1 agrees at 9 bases. V shed 5 bases, J shed 2 bases, and the junction held 7 bases outside the gene matches. This CDR3 is 15 amino acids long. The germline V gene has CDR1 SGHTA and CDR2 FQGNSA. The CDR3 region is CASSPGQGDPYEQYV. The CDR3 DNA reads TGTGCCAGCAGCCCGGGACAGGGTGATCCCTACGAGCAGTACGTC.

By sample share, this clone is medium-sized. V and J are TRBV10-3 and TRBJ2-5; TRBD1 matches 7 bases. J gave up 4 bases and V 3 bases, and 8 bases lay outside the gene matches. The CDR3 loop spans 15 amino acids. Germline CDR1 ENHRY, CDR2 SYGVKD. CDR3 in amino acids: CAISDRGKPLETQYF. CDR3 DNA sequence: TGTGCCATCAGTGACAGGGGGAAACCTTTAGAGACCCAGTACTTC.

This chain links TRBV6-5 with TRBJ1-6; D perhaps matches TRBD1 (5 bases). The CDR3 length is 14 residues. CDR1 MNHEY and CDR2 SVGAGI come from the germline V gene. Trimming shortened V by 2 bases and J by 5 bases, and 7 bases separated the two germline ends. The CDR3: CASSYAGDNSPLHF. CDR3 coding DNA: TGTGCCAGCAGTTACGCGGGGGATAATTCACCCCTCCACTTT.

This chain uses TRBV29-1 with TRBJ2-2, with a tentative D call TRBD1 (6 bases). The germline CDR1 and CDR2 sequences are SQVTM and ANQGSEA. V shed 7 bases and J shed 8 bases, with 17 bases lying between them. The CDR3 extends over 13 amino acids. The CDR3: CSGGTGTLGELFF. The CDR3 bases are TGCAGCGGGGGGACCGGGACATTGGGGGAGCTGTTTTTT.

In DNA, the CDR3 is TGCGCCAGCAGCCAAGATGGCGGGAGTAAGTACGAGCAGTACTTC. This translates into CASSQDGGSKYEQYF. This sequence joins TRBV4-1 and TRBJ2-7; 7 nucleotides agree with TRBD2. Germline lookup yields CDR1 MGHRA and CDR2 YSYEKL. This CDR3 spans 15 amino acids. V shed 0 bases, J shed 4 bases, and the junction held 6 bases outside the gene matches.

The chain carries TRBV12-5 and TRBJ2-2, with D possibly matching TRBD2 (6 bases). Germline CDR1 LGHNT, CDR2 FRNRAP. CDR3 length: 15 amino acids. V was trimmed by 2 bases and J by 6 bases, leaving 13 bases between them. The CDR3 coding sequence is TGTGCTAGTGGTTTGATGGGTCGGGGGTCCGGGGAGCTGTTTTTT. Translating it yields CASGLMGRGSGELFF.

V and J are TRBV7-9 and TRBJ2-5; 10 positions match TRBD2. CDR1 and CDR2 (germline): SEHNR, FQNEAQ (reference sequence). V was pared by 7 bases and J by 1 base, with 9 bases of the junction left unmatched. This CDR3 has 16 amino acids. The CDR3 loop is CASTYPQREGQETQYF. Written as DNA, the CDR3 is TGTGCCAGCACCTACCCCCAGCGGGAGGGCCAAGAGACCCAGTACTTC. The variable domain in full, completed from reference TRBV7-9 and TRBJ2-5, reads DTGVSQNPRHKITKRGQNVTFRCDPISEHNRLYWYRQTLGQGPEFLTYFQNEAQLEKSRLLSDRFSAERPKGSFSTLEIQRTEQGDSAMYLCASTYPQREGQETQYFGPGTRLLVL.

The chain links TRBV7-8 to TRBJ1-2; perhaps TRBD1 as D (5 bases). Germline lookup yields CDR1 SGHVS and CDR2 FQNEAQ. The CDR3 extends over 15 amino acids. The ends were cut back, 3 bases at V and 0 bases at J, with 11 bases in the middle. The CDR3 loop reads CASSFATDANYGYTF. DNA of the CDR3: TGTGCCAGCAGCTTCGCGACAGACGCTAACTATGGCTACACCTTC.

This clone was observed a few times. This chain connects TRBV14 to TRBJ2-7; D might be TRBD1 (6 bases). Germline loops: CDR1 SGHDN, CDR2 FVKESK. Trimming cost V 2 bases and J 5 bases, with 10 bases left between them. The CDR3 has 13 amino acids. CDR3 loop: CASSQQGFHEQYV. The CDR3 DNA reads as TGTGCCAGCAGCCAACAGGGGTTCCACGAGCAGTACGTC.